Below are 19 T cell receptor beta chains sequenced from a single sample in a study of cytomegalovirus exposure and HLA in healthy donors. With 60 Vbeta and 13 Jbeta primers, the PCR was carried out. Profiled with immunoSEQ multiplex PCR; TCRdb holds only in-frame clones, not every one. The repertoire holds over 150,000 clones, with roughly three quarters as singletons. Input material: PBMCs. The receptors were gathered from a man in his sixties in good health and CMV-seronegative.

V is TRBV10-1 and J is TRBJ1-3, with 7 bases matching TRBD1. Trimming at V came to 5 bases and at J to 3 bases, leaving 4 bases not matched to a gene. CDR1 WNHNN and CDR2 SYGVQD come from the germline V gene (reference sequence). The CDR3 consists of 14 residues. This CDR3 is CASSRDRVGNTIYF. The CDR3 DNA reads TGCGCCAGCAGTCGCGACAGGGTTGGAAACACCATATATTTT.

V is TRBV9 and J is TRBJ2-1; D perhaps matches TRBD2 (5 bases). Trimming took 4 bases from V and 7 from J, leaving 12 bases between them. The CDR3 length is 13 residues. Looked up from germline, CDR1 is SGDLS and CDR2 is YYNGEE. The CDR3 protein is CASSTQTGNEQFF. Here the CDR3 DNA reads TGTGCCAGCAGCACTCAGACGGGGAATGAGCAGTTCTTC.

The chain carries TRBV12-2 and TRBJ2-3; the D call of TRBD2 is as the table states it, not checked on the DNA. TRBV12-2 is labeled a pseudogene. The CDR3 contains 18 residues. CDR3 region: CASRLGTSGGRDTDTQYF. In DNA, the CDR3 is TGTGCAAGTCGCTTAGGGACTAGCGGGGGACGGGACACAGATACGCAGTATTTT.

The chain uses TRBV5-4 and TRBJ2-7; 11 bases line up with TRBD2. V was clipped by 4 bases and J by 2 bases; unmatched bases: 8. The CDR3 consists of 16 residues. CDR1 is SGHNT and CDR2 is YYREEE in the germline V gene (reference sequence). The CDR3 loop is CASSLGTSGLTYEQYF. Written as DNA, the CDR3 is TGTGCCAGCAGCCTAGGGACTAGCGGACTAACCTACGAGCAGTACTTC.

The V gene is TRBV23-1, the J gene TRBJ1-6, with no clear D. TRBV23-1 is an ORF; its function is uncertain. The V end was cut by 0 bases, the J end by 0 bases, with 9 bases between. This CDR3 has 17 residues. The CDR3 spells CASSQSSTGSYNSPLHF. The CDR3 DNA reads TGCGCCAGCAGTCAATCGTCGACGGGCTCCTATAATTCACCCCTCCACTTT.

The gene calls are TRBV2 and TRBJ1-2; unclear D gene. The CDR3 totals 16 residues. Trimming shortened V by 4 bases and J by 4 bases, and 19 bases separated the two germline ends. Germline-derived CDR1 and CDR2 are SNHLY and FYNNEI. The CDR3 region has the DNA TGTGCCAGCAGTGCCTACCCCCACAGCCCACCCTATGGCTACACCTTC. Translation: CASSAYPHSPPYGYTF.

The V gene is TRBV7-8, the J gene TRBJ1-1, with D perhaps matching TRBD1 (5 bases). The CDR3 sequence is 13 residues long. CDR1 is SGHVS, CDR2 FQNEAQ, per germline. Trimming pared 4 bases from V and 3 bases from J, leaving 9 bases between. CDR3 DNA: TGTGCCAGCAGCTACCTGACAGACACTGAAGCTTTCTTT. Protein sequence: CASSYLTDTEAFF.

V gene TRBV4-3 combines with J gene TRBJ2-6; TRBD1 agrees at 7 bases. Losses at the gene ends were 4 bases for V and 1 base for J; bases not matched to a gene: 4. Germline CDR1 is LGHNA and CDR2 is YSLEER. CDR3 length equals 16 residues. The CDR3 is CASSLSGGSGANVLTF. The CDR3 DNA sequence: TGCGCCAGCAGCCTATCAGGGGGTTCTGGGGCCAACGTCCTGACTTTC.

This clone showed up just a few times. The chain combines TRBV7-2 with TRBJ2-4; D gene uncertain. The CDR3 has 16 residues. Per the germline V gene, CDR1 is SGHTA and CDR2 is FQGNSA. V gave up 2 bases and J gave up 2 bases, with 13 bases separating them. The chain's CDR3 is CASSLTWAGSKNIQYF. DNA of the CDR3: TGTGCCAGCAGCTTAACGTGGGCAGGCTCCAAAAACATTCAGTACTTC. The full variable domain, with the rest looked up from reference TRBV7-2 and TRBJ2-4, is GAGVSQSPSNKVTEKGKDVELRCDPISGHTALYWYRQSLGQGLEFLIYFQGNSAPDKSGLPSDRFSAERTGGSVSTLTIQRTQQEDSAVYLCASSLTWAGSKNIQYFGAGTRLSVL.

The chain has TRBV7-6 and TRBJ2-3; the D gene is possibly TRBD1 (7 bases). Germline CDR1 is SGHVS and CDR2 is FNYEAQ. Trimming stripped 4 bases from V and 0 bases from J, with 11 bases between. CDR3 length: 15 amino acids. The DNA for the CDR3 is TGTGCCAGCAGCTCAGGGGGGCCTAGCACAGATACGCAGTATTTT. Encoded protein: CASSSGGPSTDTQYF.

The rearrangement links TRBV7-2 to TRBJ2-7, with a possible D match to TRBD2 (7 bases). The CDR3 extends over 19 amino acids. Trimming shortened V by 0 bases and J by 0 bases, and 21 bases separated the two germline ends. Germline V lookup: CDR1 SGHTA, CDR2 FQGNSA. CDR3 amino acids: CASSLAPPTWRGRSYEQYF. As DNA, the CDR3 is TGTGCCAGCAGCTTAGCGCCACCTACGTGGCGGGGGCGCTCCTACGAGCAGTACTTC.

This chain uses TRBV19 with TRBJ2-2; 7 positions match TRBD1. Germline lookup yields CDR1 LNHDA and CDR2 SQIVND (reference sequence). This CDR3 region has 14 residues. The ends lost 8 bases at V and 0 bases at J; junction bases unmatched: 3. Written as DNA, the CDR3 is TGTGCCAGTCGTACAGGGGCGAACACCGGGGAGCTGTTTTTT. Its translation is CASRTGANTGELFF.

The CDR3 here is CASSSGGQEAVGAFF. The CDR3 DNA reads as TGTGCCAGCAGCTCGGGGGGGCAAGAGGCAGTCGGAGCTTTCTTT. This sequence joins TRBV28 and TRBJ1-1; maybe TRBD1 (6 bases). V dropped 6 bases and J dropped 10 bases, with 24 bases sitting between them. This CDR3 contains 15 residues. Germline assignment: CDR1 MDHEN and CDR2 SYDVKM.

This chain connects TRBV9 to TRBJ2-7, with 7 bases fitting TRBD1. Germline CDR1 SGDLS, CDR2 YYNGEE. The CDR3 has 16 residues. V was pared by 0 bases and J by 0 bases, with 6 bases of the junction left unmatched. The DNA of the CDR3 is TGTGCCAGCAGCGTAGACCCCGGGACAGTCTCCTACGAGCAGTACTTC. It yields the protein CASSVDPGTVSYEQYF. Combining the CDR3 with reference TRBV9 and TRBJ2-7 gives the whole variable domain DSGVTQTPKHLITATGQRVTLRCSPRSGDLSVYWYQQSLDQGLQFLIQYYNGEERAKGNILERFSAQQFPDLHSELNLSSLELGDSALYFCASSVDPGTVSYEQYFGPGTRLTVT.

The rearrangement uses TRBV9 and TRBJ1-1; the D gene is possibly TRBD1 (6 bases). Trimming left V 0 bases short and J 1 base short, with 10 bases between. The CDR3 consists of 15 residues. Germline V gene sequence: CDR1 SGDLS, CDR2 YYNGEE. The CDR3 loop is CASSVGGGPNTEAFF. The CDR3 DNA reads TGTGCCAGCAGCGTAGGCGGGGGCCCGAACACTGAAGCTTTCTTT.

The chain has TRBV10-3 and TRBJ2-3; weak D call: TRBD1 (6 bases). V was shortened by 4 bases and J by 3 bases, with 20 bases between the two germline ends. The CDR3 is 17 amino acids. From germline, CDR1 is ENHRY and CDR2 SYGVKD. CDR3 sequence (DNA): TGTGCCATCAGTGCCGGACAGACTTCGTCTGTAACAGATACGCAGTATTTT. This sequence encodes CAISAGQTSSVTDTQYF.

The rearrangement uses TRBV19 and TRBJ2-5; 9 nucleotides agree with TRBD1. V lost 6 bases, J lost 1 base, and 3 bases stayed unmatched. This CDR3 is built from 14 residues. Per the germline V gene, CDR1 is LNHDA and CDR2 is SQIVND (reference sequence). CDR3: CASSTGGSQETQYF. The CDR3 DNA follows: TGTGCCAGTAGCACAGGGGGCAGCCAAGAGACCCAGTACTTC.

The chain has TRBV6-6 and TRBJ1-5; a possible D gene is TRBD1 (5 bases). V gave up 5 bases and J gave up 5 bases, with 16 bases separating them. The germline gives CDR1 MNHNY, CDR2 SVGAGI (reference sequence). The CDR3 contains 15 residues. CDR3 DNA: TGTGCCAGCAGTCCCCCGACAGAGAAGTATCAGCCCCAGCATTTT. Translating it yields CASSPPTEKYQPQHF.

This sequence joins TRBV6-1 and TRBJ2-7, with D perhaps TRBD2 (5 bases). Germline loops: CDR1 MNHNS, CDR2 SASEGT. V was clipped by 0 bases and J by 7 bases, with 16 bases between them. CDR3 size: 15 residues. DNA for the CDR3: TGTGCCAGCAGTGAAGCGGCGGGCAGGATGGGAGAGCAGTACTTC. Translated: CASSEAAGRMGEQYF.